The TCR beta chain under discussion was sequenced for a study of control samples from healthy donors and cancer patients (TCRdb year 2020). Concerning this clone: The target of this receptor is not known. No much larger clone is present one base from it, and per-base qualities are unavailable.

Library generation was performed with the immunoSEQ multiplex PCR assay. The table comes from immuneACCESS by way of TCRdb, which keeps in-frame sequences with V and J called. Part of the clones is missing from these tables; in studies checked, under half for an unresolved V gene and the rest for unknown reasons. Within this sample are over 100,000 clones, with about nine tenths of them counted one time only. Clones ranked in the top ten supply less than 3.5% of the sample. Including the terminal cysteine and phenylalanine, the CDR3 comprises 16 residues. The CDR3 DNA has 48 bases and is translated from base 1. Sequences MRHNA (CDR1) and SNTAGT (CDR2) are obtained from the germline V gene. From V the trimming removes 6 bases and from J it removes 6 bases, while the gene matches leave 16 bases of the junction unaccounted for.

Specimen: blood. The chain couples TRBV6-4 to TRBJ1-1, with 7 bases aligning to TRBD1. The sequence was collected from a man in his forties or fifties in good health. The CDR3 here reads CASSVDHNRGGAEAFF. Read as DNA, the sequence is TGTGCCAGCAGCGTAGATCACAACAGGGGTGGCGCTGAAGCTTTCTTT.